This is a list of T cell receptor beta chains from one sample in a study of T cell repertoires in cytomegalovirus infection. TCRdb processed the reads anew with MiXCR; each CDR3 protein has one entry. The sample includes about 360,000 distinct CDR3 sequences, 18% of them seen just once. Sequencing input: PBMCs. The receptors were gathered from a human donor in good health (CMV status not recorded). Some clones in this sample may be carry-over from other donors' samples. Both conserved end residues are part of each CDR3. Each record gives: D gene, J gene, V gene, clone size, CDR3 protein, CDR3 DNA. The D gene is left open where the match is weak. Only part of the rows carry a size: once, few, many, or a class if the clone is expanded.

D gene: NA
J gene: TRBJ2-2
V gene: TRBV6-1
clone size: few
CDR3 protein: CASSEQVGTGELFF
CDR3 DNA: TGTGCCAGCAGTGAACAGGTCGGGACCGGGGAGCTGTTTTTT

D gene: NA
J gene: TRBJ1-2
V gene: TRBV5-1
clone size: few
CDR3 protein: CASSLEQAIYGYTF
CDR3 DNA: TGCGCCAGCAGCTTGGAACAGGCTATCTATGGCTACACCTTC

D gene: TRBD1
J gene: TRBJ2-5
V gene: TRBV20-1
clone size: NA
CDR3 protein: CSARDSGGRKETQYF
CDR3 DNA: TGCAGTGCTAGAGATTCAGGGGGCCGGAAGGAGACCCAGTACTTC

D gene: TRBD2
J gene: TRBJ2-3
V gene: TRBV11-2
clone size: many
CDR3 protein: CASSLWSDGLAGPYSTDTQYF
CDR3 DNA: TGTGCCAGCAGCTTATGGTCGGACGGGCTAGCGGGCCCCTATAGCACAGATACGCAGTATTTT

D gene: TRBD2
J gene: TRBJ2-5
V gene: TRBV6-6
clone size: NA
CDR3 protein: CASSYGSQRGHQETQYF
CDR3 DNA: TGTGCCAGCAGTTACGGTTCCCAGCGGGGACACCAAGAGACCCAGTACTTC

D gene: TRBD1
J gene: TRBJ1-2
V gene: TRBV24-1
clone size: once
CDR3 protein: CATASWDRSLTF
CDR3 DNA: TGTGCCACCGCTTCTTGGGACAGGAGCTTAACCTTC

D gene: NA
J gene: TRBJ2-4
V gene: TRBV24-1
clone size: NA
CDR3 protein: CATSDSRTVTIQYF
CDR3 DNA: TGTGCCACCAGTGATTCCCGGACAGTGACCATTCAGTACTTC

D gene: TRBD1
J gene: TRBJ2-7
V gene: TRBV28
clone size: many
CDR3 protein: CASSKGQLYEQYF
CDR3 DNA: TGTGCCAGCAGTAAGGGACAGCTCTACGAGCAGTACTTC

D gene: TRBD1
J gene: TRBJ1-2
V gene: TRBV6-6
clone size: few
CDR3 protein: CASSYGTDYGDYTF
CDR3 DNA: TGTGCCAGCAGTTACGGGACAGATTATGGTGACTACACCTTC

D gene: TRBD2
J gene: TRBJ2-1
V gene: TRBV29-1
clone size: few
CDR3 protein: CSVEEATSVNNEQFF
CDR3 DNA: TGCAGCGTTGAGGAAGCTACTAGCGTCAACAATGAGCAGTTCTTC

D gene: TRBD1
J gene: TRBJ1-2
V gene: TRBV6-1
clone size: NA
CDR3 protein: CASSSGQSGQRYTF
CDR3 DNA: TGTGCCAGCAGTTCGGGACAGAGCGGTCAACGCTACACCTTC

D gene: NA
J gene: TRBJ1-1
V gene: TRBV7-2
clone size: many
CDR3 protein: CASSLDGGMNTEAFF
CDR3 DNA: TGTGCCAGCAGCTTAGACGGAGGGATGAACACTGAAGCTTTCTTT

D gene: NA
J gene: TRBJ2-3
V gene: TRBV7-9
clone size: many
CDR3 protein: CASSGGITSFPGAVDRTSTDTQYF
CDR3 DNA: TGTGCCAGCTCTGGGGGTATCACCTCGTTCCCCGGGGCAGTCGACAGAACTAGCACAGATACGCAGTATTTT

D gene: TRBD1
J gene: TRBJ1-2
V gene: TRBV5-1
clone size: few
CDR3 protein: CASSPRTGAVGYTF
CDR3 DNA: TGCGCCAGCAGCCCCCGGACAGGTGCTGTGGGCTACACCTTC

D gene: NA
J gene: TRBJ1-4
V gene: TRBV7-2
clone size: many
CDR3 protein: CASSLAQRSEKLFF
CDR3 DNA: TGTGCCAGCAGCTTAGCGCAGAGGAGTGAAAAACTGTTTTTT

D gene: NA
J gene: TRBJ1-1
V gene: TRBV18
clone size: NA
CDR3 protein: CASSPRRDEEAFF
CDR3 DNA: TGTGCCAGCTCACCACGCAGGGACGAGGAAGCTTTCTTT

D gene: NA
J gene: TRBJ1-2
V gene: TRBV2
clone size: NA
CDR3 protein: CASRLSYGYTF
CDR3 DNA: TGTGCCAGCAGACTCTCCTATGGCTACACCTTC

D gene: TRBD2
J gene: TRBJ2-1
V gene: TRBV29-1
clone size: NA
CDR3 protein: CSVLSGIVDEQFF
CDR3 DNA: TGCAGCGTCCTAAGCGGGATCGTAGATGAGCAGTTCTTC

D gene: NA
J gene: TRBJ1-4
V gene: TRBV15
clone size: few
CDR3 protein: CATSRDDGSEKLFF
CDR3 DNA: TGTGCCACCAGCAGAGATGATGGGAGTGAAAAACTGTTTTTT

D gene: TRBD2
J gene: TRBJ2-1
V gene: TRBV11-2
clone size: many
CDR3 protein: CASSSTFLAGGRGEQFF
CDR3 DNA: TGTGCCAGCAGCTCCACCTTTCTCGCGGGGGGGCGGGGTGAGCAGTTCTTC

D gene: TRBD2
J gene: TRBJ2-7
V gene: TRBV28
clone size: NA
CDR3 protein: CASSFGEGTYEQYF
CDR3 DNA: TGTGCCAGCAGTTTCGGGGAGGGTACCTACGAGCAGTACTTC

D gene: NA
J gene: TRBJ1-6
V gene: TRBV28
clone size: few
CDR3 protein: CASRPHDGSPLHF
CDR3 DNA: TGTGCCAGCAGGCCCCACGATGGATCACCCCTCCACTTT

D gene: NA
J gene: TRBJ2-5
V gene: TRBV18
clone size: many
CDR3 protein: CASSPDSQETQYF
CDR3 DNA: TGTGCCAGCTCACCAGACAGCCAAGAGACCCAGTACTTC

D gene: TRBD1
J gene: TRBJ1-3
V gene: TRBV2
clone size: few
CDR3 protein: CASSVPRQGANTIYF
CDR3 DNA: TGTGCCAGCAGTGTCCCCCGACAGGGGGCAAACACCATATATTTT

D gene: NA
J gene: TRBJ2-5
V gene: TRBV7-6
clone size: few
CDR3 protein: CASSRRGRAETQYF
CDR3 DNA: TGTGCCAGCAGCAGACGCGGAAGGGCGGAGACCCAGTACTTC

D gene: TRBD2
J gene: TRBJ2-7
V gene: TRBV28
clone size: NA
CDR3 protein: CASSPSGGSPYEQYF
CDR3 DNA: TGTGCCAGCAGTCCCAGCGGGGGGTCTCCCTACGAGCAGTACTTC

D gene: NA
J gene: TRBJ1-5
V gene: TRBV28
clone size: few
CDR3 protein: CASLPGVSNQPQHF
CDR3 DNA: TGTGCCAGCCTCCCAGGGGTTTCAAATCAGCCCCAGCATTTT

D gene: NA
J gene: TRBJ2-7
V gene: TRBV11-2
clone size: many
CDR3 protein: CASSDRYEQYF
CDR3 DNA: TGTGCCAGCAGCGACCGTTACGAGCAGTACTTC

D gene: TRBD1
J gene: TRBJ2-1
V gene: TRBV11-2
clone size: many
CDR3 protein: CASSSYRGRYNEQFF
CDR3 DNA: TGTGCCAGCAGCTCGTACAGGGGGAGATACAATGAGCAGTTCTTC

D gene: NA
J gene: TRBJ1-2
V gene: TRBV2
clone size: NA
CDR3 protein: CASSEENYGYTF
CDR3 DNA: TGTGCCAGCAGTGAGGAGAACTATGGCTACACCTTC

D gene: TRBD2
J gene: TRBJ2-5
V gene: TRBV7-6
clone size: few
CDR3 protein: CASSSGGARQETQYF
CDR3 DNA: TGTGCCAGCAGCTCGGGGGGGGCGAGGCAAGAGACCCAGTACTTC

D gene: TRBD2
J gene: TRBJ2-3
V gene: TRBV6-2/TRBV6-3
clone size: NA
CDR3 protein: CASGVLGEGGLAGFTDTQYF
CDR3 DNA: TGTGCCAGCGGAGTTCTCGGGGAAGGCGGACTAGCGGGGTTCACAGATACGCAGTATTTT

D gene: NA
J gene: TRBJ1-5
V gene: TRBV10-3
clone size: NA
CDR3 protein: CAISGKAGLSNQPQHF
CDR3 DNA: TGTGCCATCAGTGGGAAGGCGGGGTTGAGCAATCAGCCCCAGCATTTT

D gene: NA
J gene: TRBJ2-3
V gene: TRBV20-1
clone size: few
CDR3 protein: CSAPPPRRDNTDTQYF
CDR3 DNA: TGCAGTGCCCCACCCCCCCGGAGGGATAACACAGATACGCAGTATTTT

D gene: TRBD1
J gene: TRBJ1-2
V gene: TRBV20-1
clone size: few
CDR3 protein: CSTGQGNYGYTF
CDR3 DNA: TGCAGTACGGGACAGGGTAACTATGGCTACACCTTC

D gene: TRBD1
J gene: TRBJ2-7
V gene: TRBV20-1
clone size: few
CDR3 protein: CSARDQGTGDSSEQYF
CDR3 DNA: TGCAGTGCTAGAGATCAGGGGACAGGGGATTCCTCCGAGCAGTACTTC

D gene: NA
J gene: TRBJ2-1
V gene: TRBV7-9
clone size: NA
CDR3 protein: CASSLGAHRQGEQFF
CDR3 DNA: TGTGCCAGCAGCTTAGGGGCCCACCGACAAGGGGAGCAGTTCTTC

D gene: NA
J gene: TRBJ2-1
V gene: TRBV6-2/TRBV6-3
clone size: few
CDR3 protein: CASGSTWGEQFF
CDR3 DNA: TGTGCCAGCGGAAGCACCTGGGGTGAGCAGTTCTTC

D gene: NA
J gene: TRBJ2-7
V gene: TRBV7-2
clone size: NA
CDR3 protein: CASSAGPYSSYEQYF
CDR3 DNA: TGTGCCAGCAGCGCGGGACCTTATTCCTCCTACGAGCAGTACTTC

D gene: NA
J gene: TRBJ2-5
V gene: TRBV28
clone size: NA
CDR3 protein: CASSFFSSGETQYF
CDR3 DNA: TGTGCCAGCAGTTTTTTCAGCTCTGGAGAGACCCAGTACTTC

D gene: NA
J gene: TRBJ2-7
V gene: TRBV7-2
clone size: NA
CDR3 protein: CASSPQQTAYEQYF
CDR3 DNA: TGTGCCAGCAGCCCGCAACAGACGGCCTACGAGCAGTACTTC

D gene: TRBD1
J gene: TRBJ1-2
V gene: TRBV19
clone size: NA
CDR3 protein: CASSITTPGGRYGYTF
CDR3 DNA: TGTGCCAGTAGTATAACAACCCCAGGGGGCCGCTATGGCTACACCTTC

D gene: NA
J gene: TRBJ2-7
V gene: TRBV28
clone size: NA
CDR3 protein: CASSFPGLGADEQYF
CDR3 DNA: TGTGCCAGCAGTTTCCCGGGCCTGGGGGCCGACGAGCAGTACTTC

D gene: NA
J gene: TRBJ1-4
V gene: TRBV7-2
clone size: many
CDR3 protein: CASSLSPTEPLEKLFF
CDR3 DNA: TGTGCCAGCAGCTTATCTCCGACAGAGCCACTAGAAAAACTGTTTTTT

D gene: NA
J gene: TRBJ1-4
V gene: TRBV7-9
clone size: NA
CDR3 protein: CASSFPGQVNEKLFF
CDR3 DNA: TGTGCCAGCAGCTTCCCGGGACAAGTAAATGAAAAACTGTTTTTT

D gene: NA
J gene: TRBJ2-5
V gene: TRBV9
clone size: few
CDR3 protein: CASSVVNGAKETQYF
CDR3 DNA: TGTGCCAGCAGCGTAGTCAATGGGGCCAAAGAGACCCAGTACTTC

D gene: NA
J gene: TRBJ2-5
V gene: TRBV7-2
clone size: many
CDR3 protein: CASSQGPRETQYF
CDR3 DNA: TGTGCCAGCAGCCAGGGACCCCGCGAGACCCAGTACTTC

D gene: NA
J gene: TRBJ1-5
V gene: TRBV4-2
clone size: NA
CDR3 protein: CASSQDPWGYSNQPQHF
CDR3 DNA: TGTGCCAGCAGCCAAGATCCCTGGGGATATAGCAATCAGCCCCAGCATTTT

D gene: NA
J gene: TRBJ2-1
V gene: TRBV4-3
clone size: few
CDR3 protein: CASSQEERSYNEQFF
CDR3 DNA: TGCGCCAGCAGCCAAGAGGAGCGCTCCTACAATGAGCAGTTCTTC

D gene: TRBD1
J gene: TRBJ1-2
V gene: TRBV6-1
clone size: few
CDR3 protein: CASSYRGIGYGYTF
CDR3 DNA: TGTGCCAGCAGTTACAGGGGAATTGGCTATGGCTACACCTTC

D gene: NA
J gene: TRBJ2-1
V gene: TRBV10-3
clone size: few
CDR3 protein: CATTGVEGVGKFF
CDR3 DNA: TGTGCCACCACGGGTGTGGAGGGCGTGGGGAAGTTCTTC

D gene: NA
J gene: TRBJ2-3
V gene: TRBV29-1
clone size: many
CDR3 protein: CSAFRAGRDTQYF
CDR3 DNA: TGCAGCGCCTTTCGGGCGGGGAGAGATACGCAGTATTTT

D gene: NA
J gene: TRBJ2-5
V gene: TRBV4-1
clone size: many
CDR3 protein: CASSQGKGLVGTQYF
CDR3 DNA: TGCGCCAGCAGCCAAGGCAAAGGACTTGTCGGGACCCAGTACTTC